Listed here is a single T cell receptor (beta chain). As yet, its antigen is unknown. Every sample had its cDNA made across eight separate reactions. UMIs that had a 6-nucleotide sample barcode were put in using template switching. For both chains, the TCRalpha and TCRbeta cDNA went through two nested PCRs of approximately 16 and 10 cycles. From the 5' RACE reads, TCRdb lists one entry per CDR3 protein and no DNA. The sample shows 350,000 to 550,000 distinct CDR3 sequences, and roughly 2.3% sits with its ten largest clones. The data were obtained in a study of monozygotic twins with inflammatory bowel disease. Study-wide results and caveats: A reduction in TCRbeta diversity (inverse Simpson) was seen in IBD patients relative to healthy co-twins.

The CDR3 is made up of 14 amino acids. CDR1 and CDR2 from the germline V gene are SGHRS and YFSETQ. The rearrangement links TRBV5-1 to TRBJ2-5. This TCR was recovered from a human donor with ulcerative colitis or Crohn's disease, or a healthy co-twin of an affected twin (not recorded which). The sample was blood. The CDR3 protein is CASSLVVGQETQYF.